What follows describes a single TCR beta chain. Its antigen specificity is not known. Within one base of it there is no much larger clone, and no base qualities were kept. The record originates from a study of blood T cell repertoires in COVID-19 (dated by TCRdb to 2020 to 2021). At the level of the whole study: Collaborator samples came from the United States, Italy and Spain and covered acute and convalescent phases of COVID-19. The samples were drawn from the first 160 participants of the ongoing ImmuneRACE study and from some 1,300 subjects provided by 6 global collaborators. The material from the prospective study consisted of cDNA or gDNA derived from T cells, B-cell-depleted T cells, or PBMCs. The dataset comprised deeply sampled blood TCRbeta repertoires from subjects exposed to, actively infected with, or recovered from COVID-19. A de-identified subject ID, COVID-19 status, age in years and sex were almost always included in the sample metadata. Where available, HLA class I and class II types were taken from metadata supplied by the sample provider and were not determined by assay-based typing. The repertoires were released in a freely available public database meant as a resource for research on the immune response to SARS-CoV-2. Broad study findings and their caveats: The amount of clinical and demographic metadata varied by source and participant and was provided uncurated.

TCRbeta CDR3 regions were amplified from genomic DNA by means of the immunoSEQ Assay, a bias-controlled multiplex PCR. The authors' pipeline ran thus. The number of nucleated cells in each sample was estimated from the amplification of reference gene primers within the assay. To quantify the absolute abundance of each unique TCRbeta CDR3 rearrangement, sequence reads were collapsed and filtered. Productive Simpson clonality was computed per sample as the square root of Simpson's diversity index over productive rearrangements. Here the immuneACCESS table is served through TCRdb, limited to in-frame sequences with V and J called. Missing clones are a known gap in these copies; in checked studies unresolved V genes cover under half, and the rest lacks a known reason. V and J calls and clone size follow that table, whereas D and trimming were derived from the DNA. The sample table contains fewer than 200,000 clones; only one count was recorded for around four fifths of them. Of the sample, 4.4% falls within the top ten clones.

Enrolling through a virtual design, the prospective study's participants ranged in age from roughly 18 to 95 years and lived across some 23 United States geographic areas. In the prospective study, participants were assigned to cohorts based on the clinical history participants reported in a screening survey and a study questionnaire. For ImmuneRACE Cohort 3, a participant was defined as recovered based on two consecutive negative NP/OP PCR tests, clearance by a healthcare professional, or resolution of symptoms. In the prospective study, mobile phlebotomists collected whole blood, serum and a nasopharyngeal or oropharyngeal swab from each participant. Over a 2-month period, participants in the prospective study had the option of providing additional blood draws and questionnaires. Before DNA extraction, prospective study blood samples were shipped either frozen or at room temperature. Deletion took 4 bases off V and 2 bases off J, with a span of 17 bases between the germline ends. CDR1 is given as KGHSH and CDR2 as LQKENI, both from the germline V gene. Including cysteine and phenylalanine, the CDR3 has 16 amino acids. Only CDR3 DNA is held: 48 bases, read in frame from base 1.

Sequencing was carried out using PBMCs or T cells enriched from blood (not recorded which). The TCR originated in a woman aged 45-60 years who had recovered from COVID-19. The sequence joins TRBV18 to TRBJ1-1, with TRBD1 tentatively as D gene (6 bases match). At the DNA level, the sequence is TGTGCCAGCTCACGACGACAGGTTGGGGGAAACACTGAAGCTTTCTTT. This is translated as CASSRRQVGGNTEAFF.